These 17 T cell receptor beta chains came from one sample sequenced in a study of cytotoxic CD8 clonotypes in ibrutinib-treated CLL. Sequenced by immunoSEQ multiplex PCR; TCRdb stores in-frame clones only, minus some. This table has some 310,000 clones, around four fifths appearing once. The material sequenced was PBMCs, taken before ibrutinib treatment. These receptors were collected from a human donor with chronic lymphocytic leukemia.

The chain has TRBV19 and TRBJ1-1, with D tentatively TRBD1 (6 bases). The CDR3 is made up of 16 amino acids. The ends were cut back, 9 bases at V and 1 base at J, with 21 bases in the middle. Germline V gene lookup returns CDR1 LNHDA and CDR2 SQIVND (reference sequence). CDR3 in DNA: TGTGCCAGCAACCTGGGCGGGGGCGCGCGGAACACTGAAGCTTTCTTT. This encodes CASNLGGGARNTEAFF.

CDR3 sequence: CASSLEMPTYNEQFF. DNA for the CDR3: TGTGCCAGCAGTTTAGAGATGCCCACCTACAATGAGCAGTTCTTC. This chain uses TRBV27 with TRBJ2-1; D not certain. V gave up 2 bases and J gave up 2 bases, with 10 bases separating them. CDR1 and CDR2 (germline): MNHEY, SMNVEV (reference sequence). This CDR3 comprises 15 residues.

The chain recombines TRBV5-1 with TRBJ2-1; 7 bases map to TRBD1. In germline, CDR1 is SGHRS, CDR2 YFSETQ. Trimming cost V 2 bases and J 5 bases; bases outside gene matches: 7. This CDR3 spans 15 amino acids. The CDR3 bases are TGCGCCAGCAGCTTAAGGGGACAGCTTAACAATGAGCAGTTCTTC. Encoded protein: CASSLRGQLNNEQFF. Complete variable domain (other parts from reference TRBV5-1 and TRBJ2-1): KAGVTQTPRYLIKTRGQQVTLSCSPISGHRSVSWYQQTPGQGLQFLFEYFSETQRNKGNFPGRFSGRQFSNSRSEMNVSTLELGDSALYLCASSLRGQLNNEQFFGPGTRLTVL.

This chain uses TRBV6-5 with TRBJ1-2; 7 bases are a match to TRBD1. The CDR3 runs 12 residues. Germline values: CDR1 MNHEY, CDR2 SVGAGI. V was clipped by 10 bases and J by 7 bases; unmatched bases: 9. CDR3 coding DNA: TGTGCCATTCACAGGGGCGGATTTGGCTACACCTTC. This sequence encodes CAIHRGGFGYTF.

A remark on this clone: Different DNA sequences within this sample yield the same CDR3. This sequence joins TRBV7-6 and TRBJ1-3; D ambiguous. The CDR3 totals 14 residues. In germline, CDR1 is SGHVS, CDR2 FNYEAQ. V lost 1 base, J lost 1 base, and 5 bases lay in between. Written as DNA, the CDR3 is TGTGCCAGCAGCTTAGGAGGGTCTGGAAACACCATATATTTT. This codes for CASSLGGSGNTIYF.

This clone was counted between two and nine times. V and J are TRBV30 and TRBJ1-1; unclear D gene. Germline V gives CDR1 GTSNPN, CDR2 SVGIG (reference sequence). V lost 1 base, J lost 7 bases, and 4 bases lay in between. This CDR3 is 10 amino acids long. CDR3 nucleotides: TGTGCCTGGAGTGGGGTTGAAGCTTTCTTT. Translating it yields CAWSGVEAFF.

The V and J genes are TRBV30 and TRBJ2-7; 9 nucleotides match TRBD1. J lost 1 base, V lost 4 bases, and 5 bases had no gene match. The CDR3 has 14 residues. The germline CDR1 and CDR2 sequences are GTSNPN and SVGIG (reference sequence). The CDR3 sequence is CAWTMDRGSYEQYF. The CDR3, as DNA: TGTGCCTGGACTATGGACAGGGGTTCCTACGAGCAGTACTTC.

The DNA for the CDR3 is TGTGCCAGCAGTTTATTTAGCGCGGGCACAGATACGCAGTATTTT. Amino acids: CASSLFSAGTDTQYF. The chain carries TRBV28 and TRBJ2-3, with D tentatively TRBD2 (5 bases). The V end lost 1 base, the J end lost 1 base, and 9 bases lay between the germline ends. Per germline, CDR1 MDHEN and CDR2 SYDVKM. The CDR3 covers 15 residues.

This chain joins TRBV4-3 and TRBJ2-7; 7 nucleotides align to TRBD2. From germline, CDR1 is LGHNA and CDR2 YSLEER. The V and J ends lost 1 base and 4 bases, in that order; junction bases with no gene match: 7. CDR3 length equals 15 residues. CDR3 region: CASSQASGILYEQYF. CDR3 coding DNA: TGCGCCAGCAGCCAAGCCAGCGGGATCTTATACGAGCAGTACTTC.

The chain employs TRBV6-1 and TRBJ2-7, with D possibly being TRBD1 or TRBD2 (5 bases each). This CDR3 is built from 14 residues. Trimming removed 3 bases at V and 7 bases at J, with 16 bases between. Germline-derived CDR1 and CDR2 are MNHNS and SASEGT. The CDR3 nucleotides are TGTGCCAGCAGTGACGATTGGGGGTTGGAAGAGCAGTACTTC. As protein: CASSDDWGLEEQYF.

The chain recombines TRBV19 with TRBJ2-3; the match to TRBD2 covers 7 bases. CDR1 and CDR2 from the germline V gene are LNHDA and SQIVND (reference sequence). This CDR3 is 16 amino acids long. V lost 4 bases, J lost 1 base, and 8 bases stayed unmatched. Here the CDR3 reads CASSTPLADRTDTQYF. The DNA of the CDR3 is TGTGCCAGTAGTACCCCTCTAGCGGACCGCACAGATACGCAGTATTTT.

The V gene is TRBV9, the J gene TRBJ2-7, with D perhaps TRBD1 (7 bases). The germline V and J ends were trimmed by 4 bases and 3 bases, with 17 bases remaining between them. The germline V gene encodes CDR1 SGDLS and CDR2 YYNGEE. This CDR3 contains 15 residues. DNA of the CDR3: TGTGCCAGCAGCTCAAACCGACAGGGAGGCTACGAGCAGTACTTC. Translated: CASSSNRQGGYEQYF.

The chain is built from TRBV20-1 and TRBJ1-2; D gene uncertain. V was pared by 7 bases and J by 2 bases, with 5 bases between. CDR3 length: 10 amino acids. Germline V gene sequence: CDR1 DFQATT, CDR2 SNEGSKA (reference sequence). CDR3 region: CSGGNYGYTF. CDR3 nucleotides: TGCAGTGGGGGAAACTATGGCTACACCTTC.

The CDR3 here is CSVEFVPDTQYF. The CDR3 DNA follows: TGCAGCGTTGAGTTCGTTCCTGATACGCAGTATTTT. The rearrangement links TRBV29-1 to TRBJ2-3; D gene ambiguous. V lost 3 bases, J lost 6 bases, and 10 bases lay in between. CDR1 and CDR2 from the germline V gene are SQVTM and ANQGSEA. The CDR3 loop spans 12 amino acids.

This sequence joins TRBV2 and TRBJ2-7; the D gene is possibly TRBD1 (6 bases). Germline V lookup: CDR1 SNHLY, CDR2 FYNNEI. This CDR3 contains 15 residues. The V gene lost 4 bases and the J gene lost 2 bases, with 15 bases spanning the gap. The CDR3 DNA reads TGTGCCAGCAGTGCCCTCGGACAGCCTACCTACGAGCAGTACTTC. It encodes CASSALGQPTYEQYF.

This chain joins TRBV15 and TRBJ2-7; D gene unclear. The CDR3 spans 13 residues. Germline CDR1 LNHNV, CDR2 YYDKDF (reference sequence). V was trimmed by 3 bases and J by 2 bases, leaving 8 bases between them. CDR3 bases: TGTGCCACCAGCAGTGGATCACCCTACGAGCAGTACTTC. Protein sequence: CATSSGSPYEQYF.

The CDR3 nucleotides read TGTGCCAGCAACTCCTACGAGCAGTACTTC. It encodes CASNSYEQYF. The genes are TRBV2 and TRBJ2-7; no firm D call. The CDR3 runs to 10 residues. CDR1 SNHLY and CDR2 FYNNEI come from the germline V gene. Between the trimmed V and J ends, which lost 7 bases and 0 bases, there was a span of 1 base.